These 26 T cell receptor beta chains were sequenced from one sample in a study of tumor and adjacent non-tumor tissue in lung cancer. No cell sorting was done before RNA was extracted from the tissue. The normal lung tissue was taken more than 3 cm from the tumor edge. The library came from three nested PCR rounds adapted from ARM-PCR protocols. TCRdb fed the multiplex PCR reads into MiXCR, producing one record per CDR3 protein. The data show roughly 45,000 distinct CDR3 sequences, with roughly 60% seen just once and 45% to 50% held by the top ten. Source material: distant non-tumor lung tissue. Source of these receptors: a man aged 50 to 59 with non-small cell lung cancer.

As to this clonotype: Being one base from a much bigger clone, this may be a read error. The rearrangement links TRBV20-1 to TRBJ2-1, with a tentative D call TRBD2 (5 bases). The J call may be mistaken, given a closer DNA end match to TRBJ2-7. Germline V gene data show CDR1 as DFQATT and CDR2 as SNEGSKA (reference sequence). This CDR3 region has 14 residues. In nucleotides, the CDR3 is TGCAGTGCTAGTCGAGGGAGCTCCTACAATGAGCAGTACTTC. This codes for CSASRGSSYNEQYF.

The V gene is TRBV6-2 or TRBV6-3, the J gene TRBJ2-2; TRBD1 agrees at 9 bases. The CDR3 contains 15 residues. Trimming removed 9 bases from V and 5 bases from J; junction bases left unmatched: 10. CDR1 and CDR2 from the germline V gene are MNHEY and SVGEGT. This CDR3 is CARGSGTGRTGELFF. CDR3 sequence (DNA): TGTGCCAGGGGCTCCGGGACAGGGAGGACCGGGGAGCTGTTTTTT.

The rearrangement joins TRBV28 to TRBJ2-1; weak D call: TRBD1 (5 bases). This CDR3 contains 12 residues. In germline, CDR1 is MDHEN, CDR2 SYDVKM. V was trimmed by 5 bases and J by 11 bases, leaving 13 bases between them. CDR3 sequence (DNA): TGTGCCAGCAGTCCCCCCAAGGGGAAGCAGTTCTTC. Translation: CASSPPKGKQFF.

Concerning this clonotype itself: Compared with germline, one end of the junction differs, possibly owing to a read error. The V call is TRBV12-3 or TRBV12-4, the J call TRBJ1-5; D is perhaps TRBD1 (5 bases). This CDR3 has 13 amino acids. The CDR3 DNA is TGTGTCAGCAGTCCACGGGGACATCAGCCCCAGCATTTT. Translation gives CVSSPRGHQPQHF.

On this clonotype: An end of the junction does not agree with germline; a read error may underlie this. The rearrangement uses TRBV28 and TRBJ2-7; D is perhaps TRBD2 (5 bases). CDR1 is MDHEN, CDR2 SYDVKM, per germline. The CDR3 loop spans 13 amino acids. Written as DNA, the CDR3 is TGTTCCAGCAATGCCGGGAATGCCTACGAGCAGTACTTC. Translated: CSSNAGNAYEQYF. The full variable domain, its missing parts supplied by reference TRBV28 and TRBJ2-7, is DVKVTQSSRYLVKRTGEKVFLECVQDMDHENMFWYRQDPGLGLRLIYFSYDVKMKEKGDIPEGYSVSREKKERFSLILESASTNQTSMYLCSSNAGNAYEQYFGPGTRLTVT.

As to this clonotype: The germline gene is not matched at one end of the junction; a read error may be the cause. This rearrangement joins TRBV10-1 to TRBJ2-5; 9 nucleotides line up with TRBD1. The CDR3 totals 13 residues. Germline values: CDR1 WNHNN, CDR2 SYGVQD (reference sequence). This chain's CDR3 is CASIGQGRETQHF. As DNA, the CDR3 is TGCGCCAGCATTGGACAGGGGAGAGAGACCCAGCACTTC.

The J gene is TRBJ1-1, the V gene TRBV7-8; the D is unclear. The CDR3 extends over 13 amino acids. V dropped 2 bases and J dropped 1 base, with 5 bases sitting between them. Germline lookup yields CDR1 SGHVS and CDR2 FQNEAQ. The chain's CDR3 is CASSLNKNTEAFF. The CDR3, as DNA: TGTGCCAGCAGCTTAAACAAGAACACTGAAGCTTTCTTT.

Only a few counts were recorded for this clonotype. This could be a read error, since a much larger clone is one nucleotide away. The V and J genes are TRBV7-9 and TRBJ1-1; D uncertain. The CDR3 has 13 residues. Germline lookup yields CDR1 SEHNR and CDR2 FQNEAQ (reference sequence). V gave up 7 bases and J gave up 0 bases, with 9 bases separating them. In DNA form, the CDR3 reads TGTGCCAGCACGCCAAGCATGAACACTGAAGCTTTCTTT. The encoded protein is CASTPSMNTEAFF.

A word on this clonotype: This may be a read error, as it is one base from a much larger clone. V gene TRBV7-9 combines with J gene TRBJ1-4; no clear D. The CDR3 has 11 residues. Germline lookup yields CDR1 SEHNR and CDR2 FQNEAQ (reference sequence). The CDR3 region is CASSESEELFF. Here the CDR3 DNA reads TGTGCCAGCAGCGAAAGTGAAGAACTGTTTTTT.

The chain carries TRBV25-1 and TRBJ2-7; 9 bases fit TRBD1. V lost 5 bases and J lost 4; bases outside the gene matches: 6. The CDR3 has 14 residues. The V gene's germline CDR1 is MGHDK and CDR2 SYGVNS. The CDR3 is CASSNGTGRYEQYF. Written as DNA, the CDR3 is TGTGCCAGCAGTAATGGGACAGGGCGGTACGAGCAGTACTTC.

A remark on this clonotype: The junction and the germline gene differ at one end; a read error may be behind it. This chain connects TRBV6-1 to TRBJ2-3; TRBD1 might be the D (5 bases). Per the germline V gene, CDR1 is MNHNS and CDR2 is SASEGT. This CDR3 region has 17 residues. As DNA, the CDR3 is TGTGTCAGCAGTGATGGTAGAGGCCCACTGGGGCGACATACGCAGTATTTT. Translated, it gives CVSSDGRGPLGRHTQYF.

This clonotype was observed a few times. The chain carries TRBV4-1 and TRBJ2-2, with a weak D call TRBD1 (5 bases). CDR1 is MGHRA and CDR2 is YSYEKL in the germline V gene. Trimming stripped 2 bases from V and 0 bases from J, with 10 bases between. This CDR3 spans 16 amino acids. In DNA, the CDR3 is TGCGCCAGCAGCCAACGGGTGACAGCGAACACCGGGGAGCTGTTTTTT. Its protein is CASSQRVTANTGELFF.

About this clonotype: Relative to the germline gene, one junction end is altered; a read error may explain this. CDR3 sequence (DNA): TGTGCCAGCAGCTTCGGAAGATCCGCTCGGGGGTCCCACGAACAGTACTTC. Protein product: CASSFGRSARGSHEQYF. The genes are TRBV11-2 and TRBJ2-7; possible D gene TRBD2, 6 bases. Germline CDR1 is SGHAT and CDR2 is FQNNGV. The CDR3 is 17 residues long.

The rearrangement links TRBV11-2 to TRBJ1-6, with D uncertain. V was cut by 8 bases and J by 9 bases, with 17 bases left in between. Germline V gives CDR1 SGHAT, CDR2 FQNNGV. The CDR3 runs to 14 residues. In DNA, the CDR3 is TGTGCCAGCGGCTCTACGTCAGTTTCTTCACCCCTCCACTTT. Residues: CASGSTSVSSPLHF.

This clonotype turned up a few times. This may stem from a read error, because a much larger clone lies one nucleotide away. This chain connects TRBV6-6 to TRBJ2-5; unclear D gene. Germline V gene lookup returns CDR1 MNHNY and CDR2 SVGAGI (reference sequence). This CDR3 spans 11 amino acids. The CDR3 region has the DNA TGTGCCAACAGTCACGGAGAGACCCAGTACTTC. It codes for CANSHGETQYF.

A note on this clonotype: A junction boundary mismatches the germline segment, possibly from a read error. The V and J genes are TRBV28 and TRBJ2-7; TRBD2 agrees at 9 bases. Germline V gene lookup returns CDR1 MDHEN and CDR2 SYDVKM. The CDR3 has 15 residues. CDR3 sequence: CASSPGTSRDYEQYF. CDR3 nucleotides: TGCGCCAGCAGTCCCGGGACTAGCAGGGACTACGAGCAGTACTTC.

Of note for this clonotype: A much larger clone sits a single nucleotide away, making a read error possible. The chain combines TRBV13 with TRBJ2-5; possible D gene TRBD2, 5 bases. Germline lookup yields CDR1 PRHDT and CDR2 FYEKMQ (reference sequence). V gave up 3 bases and J gave up 2 bases, with 10 bases separating them. The CDR3 runs to 14 residues. As DNA, the CDR3 is TGTGCCAGCAGCTTGGTTAGGGAGCAAGAGACCCAGTACTTC. Its protein product is CASSLVREQETQYF.

In regard to this clonotype: The junction and the germline gene differ at one end; a read error may be behind it. The chain couples TRBV12-3 or TRBV12-4 to TRBJ2-1; no firm D call. CDR3 length equals 13 residues. CDR3 DNA sequence: TGTGCCAGCAGTCTTTCAGAAGTCAATGTGCAGTTCTTC. Amino acid sequence: CASSLSEVNVQFF.

The J gene is TRBJ2-7, the V gene TRBV7-2; 9 bases fit TRBD2. This CDR3 contains 16 residues. Germline V lookup: CDR1 SGHTA, CDR2 FQGNSA. J lost 4 bases, V lost 5 bases, and 12 bases had no gene match. The CDR3 protein is CASSPLDSGSRYEQYF. CDR3 nucleotide sequence: TGTGCCAGCAGCCCCTTAGATAGCGGGAGCAGGTACGAGCAGTACTTC.

This clonotype appeared a single time. One end of the junction is discordant with germline, which a read error may explain. V gene TRBV4-1 combines with J gene TRBJ2-1, with 9 bases that match TRBD2. The CDR3 runs to 16 residues. Germline CDR1 and CDR2: MGHRA and YSYEKL. The CDR3 sequence is CVSSRRVAGDLNEQFF. The DNA of the CDR3 is TGCGTCAGCAGCAGACGGGTAGCGGGAGACCTCAATGAGCAGTTCTTC.

This chain's CDR3 is CAYKLGLGAVGYTF. The CDR3 region has the DNA TGTGCCTACAAACTGGGACTGGGGGCAGTTGGCTACACCTTC. The V and J genes are TRBV30 and TRBJ1-2, with D possibly matching TRBD1 (6 bases). This CDR3 is built from 14 residues. The V gene's germline CDR1 is GTSNPN and CDR2 SVGIG (reference sequence). Trimming took off 7 bases at V and 7 bases at J, with 22 bases between the two ends.

Turning to this clonotype: This may be a read error, as it is one base from a much larger clone. The chain is built from TRBV7-2 and TRBJ1-2; D call uncertain. This CDR3 has 15 amino acids. Germline assignment: CDR1 SGHTA and CDR2 FQGNSA. V was trimmed by 4 bases and J by 8 bases, leaving 20 bases between them. CDR3 coding DNA: TGTGCCAGCAGCTCACAGATAGGTTCCAGGATGGGCTACACCTTC. Its protein is CASSSQIGSRMGYTF. The variable domain in full, completed from reference TRBV7-2 and TRBJ1-2, reads GAGVSQSPSNKVTEKGKDVELRCDPISGHTALYWYRQSLGQGLEFLIYFQGNSAPDKSGLPSDRFSAERTGGSVSTLTIQRTQQEDSAVYLCASSSQIGSRMGYTFGSGTRLTVV.

To note about this clonotype: With a much larger clone just one base away, this may be a read error. The CDR3 sequence is CATRGAGTGANALTF. The DNA for the CDR3 is TGTGCCACCCGCGGAGCGGGAACTGGGGCCAACGCCCTGACTTTC. This chain links TRBV6-6 with TRBJ2-6, with 7 bases aligning to TRBD2. This CDR3 spans 15 amino acids. Per the germline V gene, CDR1 is MNHNY and CDR2 is SVGAGI (reference sequence).

Remarks on this clonotype: The junction does not match germline at one end; this may be a read error. V gene TRBV5-8 combines with J gene TRBJ2-5; the D gene could be TRBD1 or TRBD2 (5 bases each). There are 15 residues in the CDR3. The germline gives CDR1 SGHTS, CDR2 YDEGEE. The CDR3 here is CVSTMGRAGQETQYF. CDR3 coding DNA: TGTGTCAGCACCATGGGGCGGGCCGGGCAAGAGACCCAGTACTTC.

Of note for this clonotype: At one of its ends the junction is not consistent with the germline gene, which may arise from a read error. The chain recombines TRBV28 with TRBJ1-1, with D tentatively TRBD1 (5 bases). Per the germline V gene, CDR1 is MDHEN and CDR2 is SYDVKM. The CDR3 is 16 amino acids. CDR3 residues: CASSQADRGLATEALF. CDR3 bases: TGTGCCAGCAGTCAAGCGGATAGGGGACTGGCCACTGAAGCTTTGTTT.

Note on this clonotype: One end of the junction does not line up with germline, which may come from a read error. The gene calls are TRBV10-2 and TRBJ1-5; no firm D call. This CDR3 has 15 amino acids. CDR1 is WSHSY, CDR2 SAAADI, per germline. The CDR3 here is CASNESILSNQPKHF. The CDR3 DNA reads TGCGCCAGCAATGAGTCGATTCTTAGCAATCAGCCCAAGCATTTT.